The clone carrying this T cell receptor beta chain was found a few times. This sample is part of a study of human T cells and chemical hapten exposure. For the study at large: There were per-sample TCR yield variations, arising mainly from small pooled library volume differences.

Time point given: pre-sensitization, week 0. The treatment was: therapeutic diphenylcyclopropenone sensitization with weekly scalp DPC. Venepuncture was done earlier than the placement of each patch test. V was clipped by 5 bases and J by 5 bases; unmatched bases: 7. Germline-derived CDR1 and CDR2 are ENHRY and SYGVKD. There are 17 residues in the CDR3. How the authors handled the data: Samples contained a median of 95,638 TCRs, with a range of about 23,224 to 690,600. TCRdb ran MiXCR on the RACE reads and lists one entry per CDR3 protein. The V and J calls follow TCRdb's processing rather than the paper's. Seen here are more than 300,000 distinct CDR3 sequences, around 5.5% observed once, and the top ten hold over 7%.

The sequence was collected from a young woman with alopecia areata. Some clones in this sample may be carry-over from other donors' samples. The V gene is TRBV10-3, the J gene TRBJ2-1; 15 bases agree with TRBD2. This material consisted of whole blood, taken in connection with sensitization to the hapten diphenylcyclopropenone (DPC). CDR3: CAISLAGTSGGNNEQFF. CDR3 DNA: TGTGCCATCAGTCTAGCCGGGACTAGCGGGGGGAACAATGAGCAGTTCTTC.